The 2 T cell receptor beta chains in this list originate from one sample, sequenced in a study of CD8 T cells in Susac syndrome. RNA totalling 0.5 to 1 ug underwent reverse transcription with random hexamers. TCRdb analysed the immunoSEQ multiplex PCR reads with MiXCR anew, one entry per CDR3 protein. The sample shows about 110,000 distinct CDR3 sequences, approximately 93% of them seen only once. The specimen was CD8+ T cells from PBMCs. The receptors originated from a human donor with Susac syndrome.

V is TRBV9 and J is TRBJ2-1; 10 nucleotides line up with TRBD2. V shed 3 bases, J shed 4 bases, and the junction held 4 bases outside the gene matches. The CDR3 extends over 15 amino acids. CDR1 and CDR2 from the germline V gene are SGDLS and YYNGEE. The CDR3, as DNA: TGTGCCAGCAGCGATACTAGCGGGATGTACAATGAGCAGTTCTTC. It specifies CASSDTSGMYNEQFF.

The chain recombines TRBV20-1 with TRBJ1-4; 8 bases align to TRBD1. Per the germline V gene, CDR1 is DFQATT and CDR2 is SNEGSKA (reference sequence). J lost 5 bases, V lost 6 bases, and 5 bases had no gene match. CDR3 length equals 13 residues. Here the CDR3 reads CSALDRENEKLFF. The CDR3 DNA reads TGCAGTGCCCTGGACAGGGAGAATGAAAAACTGTTTTTT.